This is a list of T cell receptor beta chains from one sample in a study of cytomegalovirus exposure and HLA in healthy donors. Profiled with immunoSEQ multiplex PCR; TCRdb holds only in-frame clones, not every one. The sample consists of tens of thousands of clones, over 85% of them appearing once. Sequencing input: PBMCs. Receptor source: a woman aged 18-30 years in good health and CMV-seropositive. The CDR3 runs from the conserved cysteine through the conserved F or W. The D gene is left open where the match is weak. Clone size appears in some rows only: once, few, many, or a class for an expanded clone.

>TRBV7-2|15|TRBJ2-4|NA|TRBD1
CASSTGQGGKNIQYF
TGTGCCAGCAGCACGGGACAGGGGGGCAAAAACATTCAGTACTTC
>TRBV6-5|15|TRBJ1-5|NA|TRBD1
CASSPTTGANQPQHF
TGTGCCAGCAGTCCGACGACAGGGGCGAATCAGCCCCAGCATTTT
>TRBV2|16|TRBJ1-1|NA|TRBD1
CASSDPAAVGQGEAFF
TGTGCCAGCAGTGACCCCGCAGCCGTGGGACAGGGTGAAGCTTTCTTT
>TRBV19|16|TRBJ2-2|NA|TRBD2
CASSGGLAANTGELFF
TGTGCCAGTAGTGGGGGACTAGCGGCGAACACCGGGGAGCTGTTTTTT
>TRBV2|12|TRBJ2-7|NA|TRBD1
CASLRDRQEQYF
TGTGCCAGCTTAAGGGACAGACAGGAGCAGTACTTC
>TRBV6-4|14|TRBJ2-2|NA|TRBD1
CASSTGGIAGELFF
TGTGCCAGCAGTACAGGGGGAATTGCCGGGGAGCTGTTTTTT
>TRBV19|15|TRBJ2-2|NA|TRBD1
CASSIVGQGTGELFF
TGTGCCAGTAGTATAGTGGGACAGGGTACCGGGGAGCTGTTTTTT
>TRBV7-9|15|TRBJ2-7|NA|TRBD2
CASSLGLAGHYEQYF
TGTGCCAGCAGCCTCGGACTAGCGGGGCACTACGAGCAGTACTTC
>TRBV27|15|TRBJ2-1|NA|TRBD2
CASSWGGGGPEEQFF
TGTGCCAGCAGTTGGGGCGGGGGAGGTCCAGAGGAGCAGTTCTTC
>TRBV28|16|TRBJ2-1|NA|NA
CASSLIADGSYNEQFF
TGTGCCAGCAGCCTTATAGCGGATGGCTCCTACAATGAGCAGTTCTTC
>TRBV6-5|15|TRBJ2-7|NA|NA
CASSYSHLQSYEQYF
TGTGCCAGCAGTTATTCGCATTTACAGTCCTACGAGCAGTACTTC
>TRBV30|13|TRBJ2-1|NA|NA
CAWSIALYNEQFF
TGTGCCTGGAGTATAGCGCTTTACAATGAGCAGTTCTTC
>TRBV7-9|11|TRBJ2-3|NA|NA
CASSREDTQYF
TGTGCCAGCAGCCGAGAGGATACGCAGTATTTT
>TRBV14|14|TRBJ2-7|NA|TRBD1
CASSGTGTQYEQYF
TGTGCCAGCAGCGGGACAGGGACGCAATACGAGCAGTACTTC
>TRBV19|14|TRBJ1-2|once|NA
CASSNEGAGYGYTF
TGTGCCAGTAGTAACGAGGGCGCCGGCTATGGCTACACCTTC
>TRBV27|15|TRBJ2-7|NA|TRBD2
CASSLSRTGRGEQYF
TGTGCCAGCAGTTTATCCAGGACCGGGAGGGGGGAGCAGTACTTC
>TRBV19|18|TRBJ2-1|NA|TRBD1
CASTPGTGGTFSYNEQFF
TGTGCCAGTACCCCGGGGACAGGGGGCACCTTCTCCTACAATGAGCAGTTCTTC
>TRBV4-1|15|TRBJ1-2|NA|NA
CASSQVGGVNYGYTF
TGCGCCAGCAGCCAAGTAGGAGGGGTAAACTATGGCTACACCTTC
>TRBV10-3|11|TRBJ2-2|NA|NA
CAIQNTGELFF
TGTGCCATCCAAAACACCGGGGAGCTGTTTTTT
>TRBV23-1|13|TRBJ1-4|NA|NA
CASSHCWGRELFF
TGCGCCAGCAGCCATTGTTGGGGGAGGGAACTGTTTTTT
>TRBV18|17|TRBJ2-5|once|TRBD2
CASSQPSSGANQETQYF
TGTGCCAGCTCACAACCCTCTAGCGGAGCCAACCAAGAGACCCAGTACTTC
>TRBV2|13|TRBJ2-1|NA|NA
CASSDRQNDEQFF
TGTGCCAGCAGTGACAGGCAGAACGATGAGCAGTTCTTC
>TRBV5-5|13|TRBJ1-5|NA|TRBD1
CASSFQGDQPQHF
TGTGCCAGCAGCTTTCAGGGGGATCAGCCCCAGCATTTT
>TRBV4-1|17|TRBJ2-1|NA|TRBD1
CASSPRTGDNSYNEQFF
TGCGCCAGCAGCCCTCGGACAGGGGACAACTCCTACAATGAGCAGTTCTTC